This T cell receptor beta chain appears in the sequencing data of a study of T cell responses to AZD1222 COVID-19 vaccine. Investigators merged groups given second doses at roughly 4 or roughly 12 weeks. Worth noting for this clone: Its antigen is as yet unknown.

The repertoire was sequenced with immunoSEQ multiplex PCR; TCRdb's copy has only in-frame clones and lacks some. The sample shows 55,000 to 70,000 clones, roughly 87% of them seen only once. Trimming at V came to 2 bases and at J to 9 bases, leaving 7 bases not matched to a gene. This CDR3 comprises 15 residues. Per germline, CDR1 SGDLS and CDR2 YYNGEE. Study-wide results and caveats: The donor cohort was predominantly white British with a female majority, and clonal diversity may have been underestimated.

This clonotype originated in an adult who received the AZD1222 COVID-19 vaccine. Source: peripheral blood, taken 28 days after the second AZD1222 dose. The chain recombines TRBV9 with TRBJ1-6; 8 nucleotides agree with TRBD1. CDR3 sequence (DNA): TGTGCCAGCAGCGTTCAGGGGGCTTACGGTTCACCCCTCCACTTT. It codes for CASSVQGAYGSPLHF.